One sample yielded the 16 T cell receptor beta chains listed below, sequenced in a study of identical twins. In TCRdb, the 5' RACE reads were re-called with MiXCR into one record per CDR3 protein. In the table there are roughly 690,000 distinct CDR3 sequences, 21% of which are singletons. The sample also formed part of further work on T cells expressing NK-cell markers.

The sequencing sample was made of PBMCs. These receptors came from a woman aged 18-29 years in good health.

This sequence joins TRBV11-2 and TRBJ1-2, with TRBD1 identical over 7 bases. The ends lost 3 bases at V and 6 bases at J; junction bases unmatched: 13. CDR1 and CDR2 from the germline V gene are SGHAT and FQNNGV. The CDR3 sequence is 16 residues long. The CDR3 region has the DNA TGTGCCAGCAGCTTGGGAACAGGGGTCTTTACGGATGGCTACACCTTC. Translated: CASSLGTGVFTDGYTF.

This clonotype was counted a few times. V gene TRBV20-1 combines with J gene TRBJ2-7, with 8 positions matching TRBD1. The V gene's germline CDR1 is DFQATT and CDR2 SNEGSKA (reference sequence). This CDR3 region has 15 residues. V was clipped by 6 bases and J by 4 bases; unmatched bases: 14. The CDR3 nucleotides read TGCAGTGCGAACCGCCGGGACAGGTCAACTTACGAGCAGTACTTC. Encoded protein: CSANRRDRSTYEQYF.

This clonotype was picked up many times. The gene calls are TRBV20-1 and TRBJ2-4, with D perhaps TRBD2 (6 bases). V lost 3 bases and J 9 bases, leaving 6 bases between the germline ends. The CDR3 runs to 10 residues. Germline lookup yields CDR1 DFQATT and CDR2 SNEGSKA (reference sequence). The CDR3 here is CSASGGIQYF. CDR3 bases: TGCAGTGCTAGCGGGGGCATTCAGTACTTC.

This clonotype was seen a handful of times. The chain carries TRBV29-1 and TRBJ2-3, with 7 positions matching TRBD2. The CDR3 is 13 amino acids. Germline V gives CDR1 SQVTM, CDR2 ANQGSEA. The ends lost 6 bases at V and 2 bases at J; junction bases unmatched: 5. The CDR3 is CSVGLGATDTQYF. The CDR3 region has the DNA TGCAGCGTAGGACTAGGGGCCACAGATACGCAGTATTTT.

The chain has TRBV27 and TRBJ2-7; tentative D call: TRBD1 (5 bases). The CDR3 spans 13 residues. Trimming took off 3 bases at V and 7 bases at J, with 13 bases between the two ends. Germline V gene data show CDR1 as MNHEY and CDR2 as SMNVEV (reference sequence). Written as DNA, the CDR3 is TGTGCCAGCAGTTTTGGGGCCCAGCAAGAGCAGTACTTC. It is translated as CASSFGAQQEQYF.

The V gene is TRBV27, the J gene TRBJ2-7; 12 positions agree with TRBD1. V lost 7 bases, J lost 4 bases, and 8 bases stayed unmatched. This CDR3 is 15 amino acids long. Germline V gene sequence: CDR1 MNHEY, CDR2 SMNVEV (reference sequence). CDR3 amino acids: CASTTRGQGAYEQYF. In DNA, the CDR3 is TGTGCCAGCACGACTCGGGGACAGGGGGCTTACGAGCAGTACTTC.

This clonotype was seen a handful of times. The V and J genes are TRBV20-1 and TRBJ2-5; 16 bases agree with TRBD2. This CDR3 is 16 amino acids long. V lost 5 bases to trimming and J lost 5 bases; unmatched junction nucleotides: 8. Germline V gene sequence: CDR1 DFQATT, CDR2 SNEGSKA (reference sequence). CDR3 sequence reads: CSASGTSGGAGETQYF. CDR3 bases: TGCAGTGCTTCCGGGACTAGCGGGGGGGCCGGTGAGACCCAGTACTTC.

The chain combines TRBV7-3 with TRBJ2-3; TRBD2 matches 8 bases. Germline trimming cut 5 bases from V and 7 bases from J; bases unmatched to any gene: 11. This CDR3 is 15 amino acids long. Germline V gives CDR1 SGHTA, CDR2 FQGTGA. The CDR3 region is CASSPLSGGHHTQYF. As DNA, the CDR3 is TGTGCCAGCAGCCCCTTGTCGGGGGGGCATCATACGCAGTATTTT.

The V call is TRBV20-1, the J call TRBJ2-5; D is perhaps TRBD2 (5 bases). The V end lost 5 bases, the J end lost 6 bases, and 31 bases lay between the germline ends. The V gene's germline CDR1 is DFQATT and CDR2 SNEGSKA (reference sequence). There are 18 residues in the CDR3. CDR3 coding DNA: TGCAGTGCTTCTACTACACTTCGACCCGGTCGGGATGCGAAGACCCAGTACTTC. This translates into CSASTTLRPGRDAKTQYF.

The chain employs TRBV9 and TRBJ2-2; maybe TRBD1 (6 bases). V lost 4 bases to trimming and J lost 3 bases, with 16 bases between them. CDR1 and CDR2 (germline): SGDLS, YYNGEE. CDR3 length: 16 amino acids. CDR3: CASSPTPGVDTGELFF. The CDR3 DNA follows: TGTGCCAGCAGCCCCACCCCAGGGGTGGACACCGGGGAGCTGTTTTTT.

In its sample, this clonotype was seen a few times. The chain has TRBV12-3 or TRBV12-4 and TRBJ2-3, with a possible D match to TRBD1 (5 bases). V was pared by 3 bases and J by 3 bases, with 10 bases between. The CDR3 is made up of 14 amino acids. This chain's CDR3 is CASSFQGWTDTQYF. The CDR3 nucleotides are TGTGCCAGCAGTTTCCAGGGTTGGACAGATACGCAGTATTTT.

In its sample, this clonotype was seen many times. The rearrangement links TRBV10-3 to TRBJ1-3, with D uncertain. CDR3 length equals 13 residues. Germline CDR1 reads ENHRY; CDR2 reads SYGVKD. Trimming cost V 3 bases and J 2 bases, with 5 bases left between them. Here the CDR3 DNA reads TGTGCCATCAGTGAAGACGCTGGAAACACCATATATTTT. Translated, it gives CAISEDAGNTIYF.

As DNA, the CDR3 is TGTGCCAGCAGCTTAGGTCTGACGGCGAAAGAGCAGTACTTC. This codes for CASSLGLTAKEQYF. The chain combines TRBV11-3 with TRBJ2-7; D is uncertain. Trimming took off 1 base at V and 7 bases at J, with 14 bases between the two ends. This CDR3 spans 14 amino acids. Looked up from germline, CDR1 is SGHNT and CDR2 is YENEEA. Full variable domain (remainder filled in from reference TRBV11-3 and TRBJ2-7): EAGVVQSPRYKIIEKKQPVAFWCNPISGHNTLYWYLQNLGQGPELLIRYENEEAVDDSQLPKDRFSAERLKGVDSTLKIQPAELGDSAVYLCASSLGLTAKEQYFGPGTRLTVT.

The chain joins TRBV5-6 to TRBJ1-2; D perhaps matches TRBD1 (5 bases). The V gene lost 2 bases and the J gene lost 5 bases, with 16 bases spanning the gap. Germline V gene data show CDR1 as SGHDT and CDR2 as YYEEEE. This CDR3 contains 15 residues. CDR3: CASSFFAGLLYGYTF. In DNA, the CDR3 is TGTGCCAGCAGCTTCTTCGCGGGACTTCTATATGGCTACACCTTC.

The sample holds many counts of this clonotype. V gene TRBV7-2 combines with J gene TRBJ2-7; D remains ambiguous. Deletions cut 5 bases from V and 4 bases from J, with 15 bases between. This CDR3 has 14 residues. Germline CDR1 SGHTA, CDR2 FQGNSA. The CDR3 DNA follows: TGTGCCAGCAGCCGCGACGGCGTCGGTTACGAGCAGTACTTC. Translation: CASSRDGVGYEQYF.

This clonotype appeared a few times. The chain recombines TRBV6-5 with TRBJ1-1; no reliable D call. Germline values: CDR1 MNHEY, CDR2 SVGAGI. The CDR3 is made up of 14 amino acids. V lost 4 bases and J 1 base, leaving 10 bases between the germline ends. The CDR3 nucleotides are TGTGCCAGCAGTTGGGGAAGAGGGAACACTGAAGCTTTCTTT. It encodes CASSWGRGNTEAFF.